This is a list of T cell receptor beta chains from one sample in a study of T cells after yellow fever vaccination. Via MiXCR, TCRdb re-called the 5' RACE reads, giving one row per CDR3 protein. Here the sample spans 500,000 to 650,000 distinct CDR3 sequences, about 12% being singletons. The sequences come from PBMCs, collected on the day of the yellow fever booster vaccination. Source of these receptors: a young man who received the YFV17D yellow fever vaccine. CDR3s include the opening cysteine and the closing phenylalanine or tryptophan. D genes are given only for firm matches. Expanded clones are given a class, and other clones once, few, many or no size at all.

d_call j_call clone_size v_call cdr3_nt cdr3_aa
TRBD1 TRBJ2-7 . TRBV7-9 TGTGCCAGCAGCGCGACAGGGGACCACGAGCAGTACTTC CASSATGDHEQYF
TRBD2 TRBJ2-3 many TRBV5-1 TGCGCCAGCAGCCAGGGGGGAGCGGGAGGAATGACAGATACGCAGTATTTT CASSQGGAGGMTDTQYF
TRBD2 TRBJ2-1 . TRBV5-1 TGCGCCAGCAGCGATAGGCGACTAGCGGGAAACGACAATGAGCAGTTCTTC CASSDRRLAGNDNEQFF
. TRBJ1-5 few TRBV29-1 TGCAGCGTTGGTGTAGGGGCCCAGGGGCAGCCCCAGCATTTT CSVGVGAQGQPQHF
TRBD2 TRBJ2-7 many TRBV20-1 TGCAGTGCTAGATCTAACGCCGGGACTAGCGTAACCTACGAGCAGTACTTC CSARSNAGTSVTYEQYF
TRBD2 TRBJ2-7 . TRBV3-1 TGTGCCACCAGCCAAGCGGCGGGAGGAGCCTACGAGCAGTACTTC CATSQAAGGAYEQYF
. TRBJ2-3 few TRBV7-2 TGTGCCAGCAGCTACAGGGTTCCAGATACGCAGTATTTT CASSYRVPDTQYF
TRBD1 TRBJ1-2 few TRBV3-1 TGTGCCAGCAGCCAAGGGTTACAGGGGTACGGCTACACCTTC CASSQGLQGYGYTF
. TRBJ2-3 . TRBV20-1 TGCAGTGCTAGAGATCTACTAGCAGCGGATACGCAGTATTTT CSARDLLAADTQYF
. TRBJ2-1 few TRBV3-1 TGTGCCAGCAGCCAAGGGGGGGTCGGTTACAATGAGCAGTTCTTC CASSQGGVGYNEQFF
TRBD2 TRBJ2-1 . TRBV24-1 TGTGCCACCAGTGACTCAGGATTAGCGGGAGGTGACAATGAGCAGTTCTTC CATSDSGLAGGDNEQFF